This T cell receptor beta chain was sequenced during a study of T cell repertoires in cytomegalovirus infection. Study-wide background: TCR beta signatures that were public indicated CMV infection and matching HLA type. Study conclusions and caveats: In two of eight donors, the top clonotype was HLA-C-restricted CMV-specific. Accumulated public TCR beta family frequency recognized individuals carrying CMV together with the relevant HLA.

Using its own MiXCR run on the reads, TCRdb lists one record per CDR3 protein. Of about 490,000 distinct CDR3 sequences listed, more than 25% are singletons. V lost 8 bases and J 3 bases, leaving 17 bases between the germline ends. Per germline, CDR1 SGHTA and CDR2 FQGNSA. This CDR3 is built from 14 residues. With respect to this clonotype: The target antigen is unknown.

Sequenced material: PBMCs. The gene calls are TRBV7-2 and TRBJ2-7; D is possibly TRBD1 or TRBD2 (5 bases each). The sequence derives from a human donor in good health (CMV status not recorded). Some clones in this sample may be carry-over from other donors' samples. Written as DNA, the CDR3 is TGTGCCAGCGGGGATTCGGGGACGTTCTACGAGCAGTACTTC. Its translation is CASGDSGTFYEQYF.